This T cell receptor beta chain was documented in a study of blood T cells in healthy people across ages (dated by TCRdb to 2015 to 2017). In the study overall: In model experiments, template switching captured roughly one uniquely barcoded TCR beta cDNA molecule for every two T cells. Donors of different ages were randomly distributed across sequencing lanes to avoid experimental bias. Two additional independent replicas of 1 million unique cDNA reads from the same blood draw were analyzed for two donors (one aged 18 to 30 and one aged 80 or older). The study measured age-related changes in TCR beta repertoire diversity using deep sequencing normalized with unique cDNA molecular identifiers. The donors were divided into four age groups: young (average around 17 years), middle-aged (about 40), aged (around 67) and long-lived (roughly 86).

Summary of the overall study and its limitations: Bulk unsorted PBMC profiling prevented conclusive comparison of naive and antigen-experienced compartments. As age increased, observed TCR beta diversity per million T cells dropped in a roughly linear way, and a significant reduction was already evident by age 40. A strong correlation was found between observed TCR beta diversity and the percentage of naive T cells measured by flow cytometry. Because the CMV infection status of the donors was unknown, age-related changes in expanded clonotypes may potentially have been confounded. The long-lived group showed more naive CD4+ T cells, fewer expanded clones and increased TCR diversity than the aged group, suggesting age selection. Total diversity estimates from one million sequenced T cells were considered lower bounds and underestimates.

Concerning this clonotype: Its antigen is not yet known. Base qualities are not provided; no much larger clone lies one nucleotide away.

The germline V gene gives CDR1 as SQVTM and CDR2 as ANQGSEA. V is reduced by 2 bases and J by 9 bases, leaving a spacing of 17 bases between them. The CDR3 runs 14 amino acids, cysteine and phenylalanine included. The kept DNA is CDR3 alone, 42 bases in frame from the first base. The library was obtained by 5' RACE. For sequencing, an Illumina HiSeq 2500 was employed. The second PCR ran for roughly 6 to 11 cycles and used a J-beta primer mix along with a sample-barcoded 5' primer. A template-switch 5' adaptor carrying 12 random nucleotides introduced a unique molecular identifier onto each TCR beta cDNA molecule. Each sample yielded at least 3 million CDR3-containing paired-end reads. First-strand cDNA synthesis was performed from all RNA using the Mint cDNA synthesis kit, with priming by a TRBC-specific oligonucleotide. Following uracil-DNA glycosylase treatment, all cDNA underwent a first 18-cycle PCR with the universal primers M1SS and BC2_uni_R. The authors' pipeline ran thus. Each sample was normalized by randomly selecting 1 million high-quality reads, each carrying a distinct molecular identifier. Instead of being binned into consensus sequences, reads that shared molecular identifiers were thrown out. MiTCR, run with a Q25 quality threshold and the strictest error-elimination algorithm, handled CDR3 identification, clonotype clustering and error correction. Lower-bound total TCR beta diversity was estimated with a nonparametric unseen species model using Euler transformation. TCRdb reprocessing: public reads trimmed at Q25 with fastp, clones called with MiXCR, in-frame beta chains kept. Identical CDR3 protein sequences are pooled into one entry, listed with their most common genes and DNA. TCRdb assigned the V and J calls; the authors' analysis was not used. The sample table lists 850,000 to 1,000,000 distinct CDR3 sequences, about 51% of them with a count of one. Around 21% of the sample lies in the top ten.

Systemically healthy Caucasian individuals from Russia, approximately 39 in total and aged roughly 6 to 100 years, were included as donors. Each donor gave 8 to 10 milliliters of peripheral blood, collected into EDTA-treated Vacutainer tubes. Ficoll-Paque density-gradient centrifugation was used to isolate PBMCs, with at least 6.5 million per sample. Total RNA, at least 6 micrograms per sample, was extracted from PBMCs with Trizol reagent. For every donor, an aliquot of PBMCs went through flow cytometry to measure the percentages of naive CD45RAhigh/CD27high T cells. Sequenced sample: blood. The chain links TRBV29-1 with TRBJ2-1; the D gene is perhaps TRBD2, from 5 matching bases. This receptor was obtained from a woman in her sixties or seventies in good health. DNA sequence: TGCAGCGTTGAACGGTGGGAGTCCTTCGTTGAGCAGTTCTTC. Its amino acids are CSVERWESFVEQFF.